Each of the 7 T cell receptor beta chains below was sequenced from the same sample in a study of cytomegalovirus exposure and HLA in healthy donors. Amplification used 60 Vbeta primers and 13 Jbeta primers. Data came from immunoSEQ multiplex PCR; TCRdb stores just in-frame clones and leaves some out. The profile shows hundreds of thousands of clones, approximately 70% of them singletons. Sequencing was carried out using PBMCs. The receptors here all came from a female donor in good health and CMV-seronegative.

J is TRBJ1-6 and V is TRBV7-8; the D is unclear. V lost 5 bases and J lost 0, with 14 bases in between. The CDR3 loop spans 17 amino acids. In germline, CDR1 is SGHVS, CDR2 FQNEAQ. The CDR3 nucleotides read TGTGCCAGCAGCGCAAGACTCCTGAGCTCCTATAATTCACCCCTCCACTTT. Its protein product is CASSARLLSSYNSPLHF.

The chain uses TRBV5-6 and TRBJ2-1; 7 nucleotides agree with TRBD2. This CDR3 region has 16 residues. Germline V gene sequence: CDR1 SGHDT, CDR2 YYEEEE. J lost 0 bases, V lost 4 bases, and 7 bases had no gene match. The CDR3 DNA follows: TGTGCCAGCAGCACGGACGGGACTACCTCCTACAATGAGCAGTTCTTC. Translated, it gives CASSTDGTTSYNEQFF.

The J gene is TRBJ1-5, the V gene TRBV7-9; 9 bases map to TRBD1. The V and J ends lost 0 bases and 4 bases, in that order; junction bases with no gene match: 4. The germline V gene encodes CDR1 SEHNR and CDR2 FQNEAQ (reference sequence). The CDR3 loop spans 16 amino acids. The CDR3, as DNA: TGTGCCAGCAGCTTAGCGGGGACAGGGAAGAATCAGCCCCAGCATTTT. As protein: CASSLAGTGKNQPQHF.

The V gene is TRBV29-1, the J gene TRBJ1-4; 7 bases are shared with TRBD1. CDR3 size: 12 residues. With V trimmed by 7 bases and J by 6 bases, 5 bases remained unmatched. The germline CDR1 and CDR2 sequences are SQVTM and ANQGSEA. The CDR3 is CSGGTADEKLFF. The CDR3 region has the DNA TGCAGCGGGGGGACAGCGGATGAAAAACTGTTTTTT. The entire variable domain, with the rest obtained from reference TRBV29-1 and TRBJ1-4, is as follows: SAVISQKPSRDICQRGTSLTIQCQVDSQVTMMFWYRQQPGQSLTLIATANQGSEATYESGFVIDKFPISRPNLTFSTLTVSNMSPEDSSIYLCSGGTADEKLFFGSGTQLSVL.

The chain links TRBV28 to TRBJ1-2, with a tentative D call TRBD1 (5 bases). The CDR3 spans 15 residues. V dropped 4 bases and J dropped 8 bases, with 20 bases sitting between them. CDR1 is MDHEN, CDR2 SYDVKM, per germline. The CDR3 bases are TGTGCCAGCAGTTATTCGCATGTCGCGGCAGGGGGCTACACCTTC. This translates into CASSYSHVAAGGYTF.

DNA of the CDR3: TGTGCCAGCAGCCCCACTAGCGGGAGTAGGAATGAGCAGTTCTTC. It specifies CASSPTSGSRNEQFF. The V gene is TRBV6-6, the J gene TRBJ2-1; 11 bases match TRBD2. Germline V gene sequence: CDR1 MNHNY, CDR2 SVGAGI (reference sequence). The CDR3 contains 15 residues. V lost 6 bases and J lost 7; bases outside the gene matches: 8.

V gene TRBV5-1 combines with J gene TRBJ2-7; possibly TRBD1 for D (5 bases). Germline V gene data show CDR1 as SGHRS and CDR2 as YFSETQ. V was clipped by 3 bases and J by 2 bases, with 12 bases between them. The CDR3 contains 14 residues. The CDR3 reads CASSWGQGPYEQYF. The CDR3 DNA sequence: TGCGCCAGCAGCTGGGGTCAGGGCCCCTACGAGCAGTACTTC.